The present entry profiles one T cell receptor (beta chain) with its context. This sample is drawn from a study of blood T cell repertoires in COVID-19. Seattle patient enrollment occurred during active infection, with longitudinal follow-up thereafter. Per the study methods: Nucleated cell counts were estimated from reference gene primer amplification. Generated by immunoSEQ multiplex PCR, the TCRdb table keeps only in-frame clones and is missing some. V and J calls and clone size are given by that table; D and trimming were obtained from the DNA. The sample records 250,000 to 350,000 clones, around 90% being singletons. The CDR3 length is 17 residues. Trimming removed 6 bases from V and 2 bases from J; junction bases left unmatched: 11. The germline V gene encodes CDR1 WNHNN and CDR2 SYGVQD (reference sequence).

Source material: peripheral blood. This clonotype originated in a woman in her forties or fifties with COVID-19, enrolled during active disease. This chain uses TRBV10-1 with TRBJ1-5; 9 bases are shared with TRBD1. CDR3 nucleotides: TGCGCCAGCAGAGCCGGGACAGGGCTATTGGGCAATCAGCCCCAGCATTTT. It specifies CASRAGTGLLGNQPQHF.